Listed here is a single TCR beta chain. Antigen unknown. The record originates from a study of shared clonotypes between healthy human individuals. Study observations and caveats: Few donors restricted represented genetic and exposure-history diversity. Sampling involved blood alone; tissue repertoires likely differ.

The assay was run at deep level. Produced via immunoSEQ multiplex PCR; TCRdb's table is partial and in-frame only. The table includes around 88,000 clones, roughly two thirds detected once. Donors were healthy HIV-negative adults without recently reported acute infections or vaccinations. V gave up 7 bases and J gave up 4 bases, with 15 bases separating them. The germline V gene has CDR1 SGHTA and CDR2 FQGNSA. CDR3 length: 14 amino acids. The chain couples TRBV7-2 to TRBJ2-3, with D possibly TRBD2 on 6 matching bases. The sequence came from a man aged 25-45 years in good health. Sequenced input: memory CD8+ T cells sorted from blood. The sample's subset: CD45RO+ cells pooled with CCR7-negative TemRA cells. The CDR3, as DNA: TGTGCCAGCACCCCCGCGTGGGGGGCAGATACGCAGTATTTT. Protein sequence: CASTPAWGADTQYF.